A single sample is the source of the 29 T cell receptor beta chains below, sequenced in a study of blood T cell repertoires in COVID-19. TCRdb's copy holds only in-frame clones and misses some; the assay was immunoSEQ multiplex PCR. The table records 450,000 or so clones, roughly 89% of them present only once. Sequencing input: peripheral blood. The origin of the receptors is a man aged 18 to 30 with COVID-19, enrolled during active disease.

This chain joins TRBV5-1 and TRBJ2-1; a possible D gene is TRBD2 (6 bases). The germline CDR1 and CDR2 sequences are SGHRS and YFSETQ. With 4 bases removed from V and 4 bases from J, the gap between germline ends came to 15 bases. CDR3 length: 15 residues. CDR3 sequence (DNA): TGCGCCAGCAGCCTTAGCGGATGGGTTTACAATGAGCAGTTCTTC. Its protein product is CASSLSGWVYNEQFF.

The chain links TRBV30 to TRBJ2-5, with D possibly TRBD2 on 6 matching bases. From germline, CDR1 is GTSNPN and CDR2 SVGIG (reference sequence). Trimming cost V 0 bases and J 5 bases, with 13 bases left between them. There are 14 residues in the CDR3. The CDR3 sequence is CAWSVRTTPETQYF. The CDR3 nucleotides read TGTGCCTGGAGTGTTCGGACTACCCCCGAGACCCAGTACTTC.

This chain links TRBV6-5 with TRBJ1-5; the D gene is possibly TRBD1 (5 bases). The germline CDR1 and CDR2 sequences are MNHEY and SVGAGI. The CDR3 consists of 15 residues. The V end was cut by 8 bases, the J end by 5 bases, with 19 bases between. CDR3 loop: CASGFIRQPDQPQHF. CDR3 nucleotide sequence: TGTGCCAGCGGATTTATTCGACAGCCGGATCAGCCCCAGCATTTT.

Many counts were recorded for this clone. V gene TRBV25-1 combines with J gene TRBJ2-2, with 7 bases identical to TRBD2. V gave up 3 bases and J gave up 12 bases; unmatched junction bases: 13. This CDR3 has 15 residues. In germline, CDR1 is MGHDK, CDR2 SYGVNS. CDR3 sequence: CASSEAGEALKKLFF. DNA for the CDR3: TGTGCCAGCAGTGAGGCGGGAGAAGCCCTTAAGAAGCTGTTTTTT.

The DNA of the CDR3 is TGTGCCAGCAGCTCGTTACTCGGGGGGGCCTACGAGCAGTACTTC. This gives the protein CASSSLLGGAYEQYF. The chain is built from TRBV5-4 and TRBJ2-7; 8 bases are a match to TRBD2. The CDR3 is made up of 15 amino acids. V trimming: 3 bases; J trimming: 2 bases; junction bases outside the gene matches: 7. The germline V gene encodes CDR1 SGHNT and CDR2 YYREEE (reference sequence).

V and J are TRBV2 and TRBJ2-5; possibly TRBD2 for D (7 bases). Between the trimmed V and J ends, which lost 1 base and 9 bases, there was a span of 15 bases. Germline V gene lookup returns CDR1 SNHLY and CDR2 FYNNEI. This CDR3 spans 14 amino acids. Written as DNA, the CDR3 is TGTGCCAGCAGTGAAGGCAGGGGCGGGGGACCCCAGTACTTC. It is translated as CASSEGRGGGPQYF.

The V and J genes are TRBV25-1 and TRBJ2-5; 7 bases are shared with TRBD1. The junction had 7 bases not matched to a gene; V was cut back by 5 bases and J by 4 bases. CDR3 length: 14 amino acids. The germline gives CDR1 MGHDK, CDR2 SYGVNS. The CDR3 nucleotides are TGTGCCAGCAGTTCGACAGGGCTCGGAGAGACCCAGTACTTC. Amino acids: CASSSTGLGETQYF.

The rearrangement uses TRBV19 and TRBJ1-1; 12 bases match TRBD1. From germline, CDR1 is LNHDA and CDR2 SQIVND (reference sequence). V lost 9 bases, J lost 3 bases, and 8 bases stayed unmatched. This CDR3 is 15 amino acids long. Here the CDR3 reads CASRDRGRGDTEAFF. The CDR3 nucleotides are TGTGCCAGCCGGGACAGGGGGCGCGGGGACACTGAAGCTTTCTTT.

This chain uses TRBV6-1 with TRBJ1-3; no firm D call. V was cut by 2 bases and J by 4 bases, with 9 bases left in between. Germline CDR1 MNHNS, CDR2 SASEGT. The CDR3 totals 14 residues. The CDR3 loop is CASSELTGGNTIYF. Here the CDR3 DNA reads TGTGCCAGCAGTGAACTCACCGGGGGAAACACCATATATTTT.

The V and J genes are TRBV12-3 or TRBV12-4 and TRBJ2-1, with TRBD2 identical over 8 bases. This CDR3 is 13 amino acids long. Unmatched junction bases numbered 2, after V lost 9 bases and J lost 1 base. The CDR3 bases are TGTGCCAGGAGCGGGGGTTCCTACAATGAGCAGTTCTTC. Translation: CARSGGSYNEQFF.

The table lists this clone with a count of one. The rearrangement links TRBV4-2 to TRBJ2-7; 9 positions match TRBD2. CDR1 LGHNA and CDR2 YNFKEQ come from the germline V gene. J was trimmed by 1 base and V by 4 bases; bases with no gene match: 14. The CDR3 runs 18 residues. CDR3 in DNA: TGTGCCAGCAGCCGTCTCGGGGCGGGAGGGCCAGTATCCTACGAGCAGTACTTC. As protein: CASSRLGAGGPVSYEQYF.

The chain recombines TRBV19 with TRBJ2-7; D might be TRBD2 (5 bases). Looked up from germline, CDR1 is LNHDA and CDR2 is SQIVND (reference sequence). V lost 5 bases and J lost 7, with 18 bases in between. The CDR3 length is 14 residues. This chain's CDR3 is CASSSGLRGWEQYF. The CDR3 DNA sequence: TGTGCCAGTAGTTCCGGGCTCCGGGGATGGGAGCAGTACTTC.

The chain uses TRBV19 and TRBJ2-3; weak D call: TRBD2 (6 bases). Germline V gene lookup returns CDR1 LNHDA and CDR2 SQIVND (reference sequence). The CDR3 is 15 amino acids. Trimming took 6 bases from V and 0 from J, leaving 13 bases between them. The CDR3 here is CASSLGLLSTDTQYF. CDR3 DNA: TGTGCCAGTAGCCTGGGACTCCTTAGCACAGATACGCAGTATTTT. Filled out from reference TRBV19 and TRBJ2-3, the complete variable domain reads DGGITQSPKYLFRKEGQNVTLSCEQNLNHDAMYWYRQDPGQGLRLIYYSQIVNDFQKGDIAEGYSVSREKKESFPLTVTSAQKNPTAFYLCASSLGLLSTDTQYFGPGTRLTVL.

The chain links TRBV7-7 to TRBJ2-1; a possible D gene is TRBD1 (5 bases). With 5 bases removed from V and 0 bases from J, the gap between germline ends came to 11 bases. This CDR3 contains 15 residues. Germline V gives CDR1 SSHAT, CDR2 FNYEAQ (reference sequence). Here the CDR3 DNA reads TGTGCCAGCAGCCGACAGCCCAGCTCCTACAATGAGCAGTTCTTC. Its protein is CASSRQPSSYNEQFF. The full variable domain, completed using reference TRBV7-7 and TRBJ2-1, is GAGVSQSPRYKVTKRGQDVTLRCDPISSHATLYWYQQALGQGPEFLTYFNYEAQPDKSGLPSDRFSAERPEGSISTLTIQRTEQRDSAMYRCASSRQPSSYNEQFFGPGTRLTVL.

J is TRBJ2-2 and V is TRBV2, with 7 bases that match TRBD2. This CDR3 is 15 amino acids long. Germline loops: CDR1 SNHLY, CDR2 FYNNEI. Germline trimming cut 7 bases from V and 5 bases from J; bases unmatched to any gene: 10. Here the CDR3 reads CASIGGGSLTGELFF. CDR3 nucleotide sequence: TGTGCCAGCATCGGTGGCGGGAGTCTTACCGGGGAGCTGTTTTTT.

In DNA form, the CDR3 reads TGTGCCAGCAGCCAAGCACTAGCGGGGGGCACAGATACGCAGTATTTT. Its translation is CASSQALAGGTDTQYF. The gene calls are TRBV3-1 (or the pseudogene TRBV3-2) and TRBJ2-3, with TRBD2 identical over 11 bases. Germline V gene data show CDR1 as LGHDT and CDR2 as YNNKEL (reference sequence). J lost 1 base, V lost 1 base, and 1 base had no gene match. The CDR3 runs 16 residues.

This chain joins TRBV4-1 and TRBJ1-1; perhaps TRBD1 as D (5 bases). Germline V gene data show CDR1 as MGHRA and CDR2 as YSYEKL. The CDR3 covers 14 residues. Trimming cost V 4 bases and J 5 bases, with 14 bases left between them. CDR3 protein: CASSRERGGTEAFF. The CDR3 coding sequence is TGCGCCAGCAGCCGAGAAAGGGGAGGGACTGAAGCTTTCTTT.

The chain employs TRBV30 and TRBJ2-3, with TRBD2 matching 7 bases. The germline V gene encodes CDR1 GTSNPN and CDR2 SVGIG (reference sequence). The CDR3 has 15 residues. Trimming removed 1 base from V and 3 bases from J; junction bases left unmatched: 7. CDR3 DNA: TGTGCCTGGAGTGGGGTGAGGGGACTAACAGATACGCAGTATTTT. Protein: CAWSGVRGLTDTQYF.

The genes are TRBV5-6 and TRBJ2-1, with 10 bases fitting TRBD2. V lost 0 bases, J lost 4 bases, and 7 bases stayed unmatched. The V gene's germline CDR1 is SGHDT and CDR2 YYEEEE. The CDR3 totals 17 residues. CDR3 protein: CASSLAQAGGKYNEQFF. The CDR3 nucleotides are TGTGCCAGCAGCTTGGCCCAAGCGGGAGGGAAATACAATGAGCAGTTCTTC.

The chain recombines TRBV4-1 with TRBJ2-2; D unclear. Trimming shortened V by 1 base and J by 5 bases, and 5 bases separated the two germline ends. Germline assignment: CDR1 MGHRA and CDR2 YSYEKL. The CDR3 runs to 13 residues. DNA for the CDR3: TGCGCCAGCAGCCAAGTATTTACCGGGGAGCTGTTTTTT. Protein product: CASSQVFTGELFF.

The J gene is TRBJ2-1, the V gene TRBV4-1; the match to TRBD2 covers 13 bases. J lost 7 bases, V lost 2 bases, and 8 bases had no gene match. Germline CDR1 reads MGHRA; CDR2 reads YSYEKL. The CDR3 covers 17 residues. The DNA of the CDR3 is TGCGCCAGCAGCCAACCGGGACTAGCGGGGATTAAGAATGAGCAGTTCTTC. This codes for CASSQPGLAGIKNEQFF.

This chain connects TRBV3-1 (or the pseudogene TRBV3-2) to TRBJ1-1; maybe TRBD1 (6 bases). The germline CDR1 and CDR2 sequences are LGHDT and YNNKEL (reference sequence). This CDR3 comprises 15 residues. Trimming took off 2 bases at V and 3 bases at J, with 13 bases between the two ends. CDR3 protein: CASSQSPRGDTEAFF. The CDR3 nucleotides read TGTGCCAGCAGCCAAAGCCCCAGGGGAGACACTGAAGCTTTCTTT.

This rearrangement joins TRBV6-5 to TRBJ2-1; weak D call: TRBD1 (6 bases). This CDR3 has 15 amino acids. From germline, CDR1 is MNHEY and CDR2 SVGAGI. Trimming left V 0 bases short and J 2 bases short, with 8 bases between. CDR3 in amino acids: CASSYSWDTYNEQFF. The CDR3 region has the DNA TGTGCCAGCAGTTACTCGTGGGACACCTACAATGAGCAGTTCTTC.

The rearrangement joins TRBV6-5 to TRBJ2-5; 8 bases fit TRBD2. Germline V gene data show CDR1 as MNHEY and CDR2 as SVGAGI. J was trimmed by 2 bases and V by 2 bases; bases with no gene match: 4. The CDR3 sequence is 15 residues long. For the CDR3, the DNA is TGTGCCAGCAGTTACCGGCCTAGCGGGCAAGAGACCCAGTACTTC. Protein product: CASSYRPSGQETQYF.

The chain recombines TRBV3-1 (or the pseudogene TRBV3-2) with TRBJ1-4; D may be TRBD1 (5 bases). CDR3 size: 14 residues. Trimming shortened V by 4 bases and J by 5 bases, and 11 bases separated the two germline ends. CDR1 and CDR2 (germline): LGHDT, YNNKEL (reference sequence). DNA for the CDR3: TGTGCCAGCAGCCTCGGACAAACGAATGAAAAACTGTTTTTT. It is translated as CASSLGQTNEKLFF.

V and J are TRBV19 and TRBJ2-6, with 11 positions matching TRBD2. CDR1 and CDR2 (germline): LNHDA, SQIVND (reference sequence). This CDR3 is built from 19 residues. V trimming: 7 bases; J trimming: 0 bases; junction bases outside the gene matches: 11. The DNA of the CDR3 is TGTGCCAGTAACCTCCCCAGACTAGCGGGAAGCTCTGGGGCCAACGTCCTGACTTTC. Its translation: CASNLPRLAGSSGANVLTF.

This rearrangement joins TRBV6-8 to TRBJ1-2, with D unclear. The CDR3 is made up of 12 amino acids. Trimming cost V 5 bases and J 6 bases, with 10 bases left between them. Germline CDR1 is MNHGY and CDR2 is SAAAGT. The CDR3 loop is CASSRTGNGYTF. CDR3 DNA: TGTGCCAGCAGTCGGACTGGGAATGGCTACACCTTC.

The V and J genes are TRBV3-1 (or the pseudogene TRBV3-2) and TRBJ2-1; D is undetermined. With 0 bases removed from V and 2 bases from J, the gap between germline ends came to 11 bases. The CDR3 totals 16 residues. Germline V gene sequence: CDR1 LGHDT, CDR2 YNNKEL (reference sequence). CDR3 nucleotide sequence: TGTGCCAGCAGCCAAGATTTTAGAAAAGCCTACAATGAGCAGTTCTTC. As protein: CASSQDFRKAYNEQFF.

V and J are TRBV18 and TRBJ2-5, with unresolved D. V was trimmed by 3 bases and J by 1 base, leaving 15 bases between them. From germline, CDR1 is KGHSH and CDR2 LQKENI. CDR3 length equals 16 residues. In DNA form, the CDR3 reads TGTGCCAGCTCACCCCCGGGTTTGAGGAGCCAAGAGACCCAGTACTTC. It translates to CASSPPGLRSQETQYF. Looking up the rest from reference TRBV18 and TRBJ2-5 gives the full variable domain: NAGVMQNPRHLVRRRGQEARLRCSPMKGHSHVYWYRQLPEEGLKFMVYLQKENIIDESGMPKERFSAEFPKEGPSILRIQQVVRGDSAAYFCASSPPGLRSQETQYFGPGTRLLVL.